This is a list of T cell receptor beta chains from one sample in a study of cytomegalovirus exposure and HLA in healthy donors. Profiled with immunoSEQ multiplex PCR; TCRdb holds only in-frame clones, not every one. The table has just under 150,000 clones, 87% seen once. Sequencing was carried out using PBMCs. The receptors come from a man between 18 and 29 years old in good health and CMV-seropositive. Each CDR3 is given with its conserved first and last residue. The D gene is left open where the match is weak. The listing skips clone size in some rows; elsewhere it reads once, few, many or a size class.

d_call: -; clone_size: -; v_call: TRBV11-2; j_call: TRBJ1-1; cdr3_aa: CASSFGAGNTEAFF; cdr3_nt: TGTGCCAGCAGCTTCGGTGCAGGGAACACTGAAGCTTTCTTT
d_call: TRBD1; clone_size: -; v_call: TRBV6-1; j_call: TRBJ2-7; cdr3_aa: CASSGGQGNSNEQYF; cdr3_nt: TGTGCCAGCAGTGGGGGACAGGGTAATTCTAACGAGCAGTACTTC
d_call: TRBD1; clone_size: -; v_call: TRBV29-1; j_call: TRBJ1-5; cdr3_aa: CSASGGAGSQPQHF; cdr3_nt: TGCAGCGCCTCAGGGGGCGCTGGCTCTCAGCCCCAGCATTTT
d_call: TRBD1; clone_size: -; v_call: TRBV27; j_call: TRBJ2-7; cdr3_aa: CASSLSGTAGEQYF; cdr3_nt: TGTGCCAGCAGTTTATCTGGGACAGCTGGAGAGCAGTACTTC
d_call: TRBD2; clone_size: -; v_call: TRBV27; j_call: TRBJ2-7; cdr3_aa: CASSPTPTSGIYEQYF; cdr3_nt: TGTGCCAGCAGTCCCACCCCGACTAGCGGGATCTACGAGCAGTACTTC
d_call: TRBD1; clone_size: -; v_call: TRBV5-1; j_call: TRBJ2-3; cdr3_aa: CASSLLTGGRDTQYF; cdr3_nt: TGCGCCAGCAGCTTGCTGACAGGGGGCCGAGATACGCAGTATTTT
d_call: -; clone_size: -; v_call: TRBV16; j_call: TRBJ2-1; cdr3_aa: CASSDIGGVRYNEQFF; cdr3_nt: TGTGCCAGCAGCGATATAGGAGGGGTACGCTACAATGAGCAGTTCTTC
d_call: -; clone_size: -; v_call: TRBV7-3; j_call: TRBJ2-1; cdr3_aa: CASSLTGAGVEQFF; cdr3_nt: TGTGCCAGCAGCTTAACGGGTGCAGGGGTTGAGCAGTTCTTC
d_call: -; clone_size: -; v_call: TRBV6-6; j_call: TRBJ2-3; cdr3_aa: CASSFRGETDTQYF; cdr3_nt: TGTGCCAGCAGTTTCCGCGGGGAGACAGATACGCAGTATTTT
d_call: -; clone_size: -; v_call: TRBV4-1; j_call: TRBJ2-5; cdr3_aa: CASSHDRGQETQYF; cdr3_nt: TGCGCCAGCAGCCACGACAGAGGCCAAGAGACCCAGTACTTC
d_call: -; clone_size: -; v_call: TRBV6-1; j_call: TRBJ1-1; cdr3_aa: CASSLKGGTEAFF; cdr3_nt: TGTGCCAGCAGTCTTAAAGGGGGAACTGAAGCTTTCTTT
d_call: TRBD2; clone_size: -; v_call: TRBV5-4; j_call: TRBJ2-1; cdr3_aa: CASSLGGLAVYNEQFF; cdr3_nt: TGTGCCAGCAGCTTGGGAGGACTAGCGGTCTACAATGAGCAGTTCTTC
d_call: TRBD1; clone_size: -; v_call: TRBV4-1; j_call: TRBJ2-7; cdr3_aa: CASRPGTGLGYEQYF; cdr3_nt: TGCGCCAGCCGACCCGGGACAGGGCTCGGATACGAGCAGTACTTC
d_call: -; clone_size: -; v_call: TRBV2; j_call: TRBJ1-2; cdr3_aa: CATRVSFTDGYTF; cdr3_nt: TGTGCCACCAGAGTCTCTTTCACGGATGGCTACACCTTC
d_call: TRBD2; clone_size: -; v_call: TRBV7-9; j_call: TRBJ2-3; cdr3_aa: CASSSTSTQYF; cdr3_nt: TGTGCCAGCAGCTCGACTAGCACGCAGTATTTT
d_call: -; clone_size: -; v_call: TRBV2; j_call: TRBJ1-5; cdr3_aa: CASTGYSNQPQHF; cdr3_nt: TGTGCCAGCACAGGTTATAGCAATCAGCCCCAGCATTTT
d_call: TRBD1; clone_size: -; v_call: TRBV28; j_call: TRBJ1-1; cdr3_aa: CASSFRGTNTEAFF; cdr3_nt: TGTGCCAGCAGTTTCAGGGGGACGAACACTGAAGCTTTCTTT
d_call: -; clone_size: -; v_call: TRBV21-1; j_call: TRBJ2-7; cdr3_aa: CASSIDRTANEQYF; cdr3_nt: TGTGCCAGCAGCATTGACAGGACGGCCAACGAGCAGTACTTC
d_call: TRBD1; clone_size: -; v_call: TRBV6-6; j_call: TRBJ1-2; cdr3_aa: CASSYPTGGDYGYTF; cdr3_nt: TGTGCCAGCAGTTACCCTACAGGGGGGGACTATGGCTACACCTTC
d_call: TRBD2; clone_size: -; v_call: TRBV6-4; j_call: TRBJ2-3; cdr3_aa: CASSEGREVVTDTQYF; cdr3_nt: TGTGCCAGCAGTGAAGGGCGGGAGGTCGTCACAGATACGCAGTATTTT
d_call: -; clone_size: -; v_call: TRBV6-1; j_call: TRBJ1-4; cdr3_aa: CASSEASGWGGDEKLFF; cdr3_nt: TGTGCCAGCAGTGAAGCCTCCGGTTGGGGCGGCGATGAAAAACTGTTTTTT
d_call: -; clone_size: few; v_call: TRBV28; j_call: TRBJ1-2; cdr3_aa: CASSLTQGATF; cdr3_nt: TGTGCCAGCAGTCTAACACAGGGAGCGACCTTC
d_call: -; clone_size: -; v_call: TRBV27; j_call: TRBJ2-7; cdr3_aa: CASSRTATYEQYF; cdr3_nt: TGTGCCAGCAGCAGGACAGCAACCTACGAGCAGTACTTC
d_call: TRBD2; clone_size: -; v_call: TRBV25-1; j_call: TRBJ2-5; cdr3_aa: CASSVLAGGPQETQYF; cdr3_nt: TGTGCCAGCAGTGTACTAGCGGGAGGGCCCCAAGAGACCCAGTACTTC
d_call: -; clone_size: -; v_call: TRBV30; j_call: TRBJ1-1; cdr3_aa: CAWSGISSEAFF; cdr3_nt: TGTGCCTGGAGTGGTATTTCGAGTGAAGCTTTCTTT